This TCR beta chain was captured by sequencing in a study of blood T cell repertoires in COVID-19 (dated by TCRdb to the early 2020s). For context, the study as a whole: Collaborator samples came from the United States, Italy and Spain and covered acute and convalescent phases of COVID-19. The prospective study material was composed of cDNA or gDNA derived from T cells, B-cell-depleted T cells, or PBMCs. Deeply sampled blood TCRbeta repertoires from subjects exposed to, actively infected with, or recovered from COVID-19 were included in the dataset. A freely available public database, intended as a resource for researchers studying the immune response to SARS-CoV-2, is where the repertoires were released. Samples were obtained from the ongoing ImmuneRACE study (first 160 participants) and from 1,254 subjects provided by 6 global collaborators. Nearly every sample came with metadata listing a de-identified subject ID, COVID-19 status, age in years and sex. Where available, HLA class I and class II types were obtained from metadata supplied by the sample provider rather than from assay-based typing.

The immunoSEQ Assay, a bias-controlled multiplex PCR, was used to amplify TCRbeta CDR3 regions from genomic DNA. The study's own analysis went as follows. Nucleated cell counts per sample were estimated from amplification of reference gene primers within the assay. To quantify the absolute abundance of each unique TCRbeta CDR3 rearrangement, sequence reads were collapsed and filtered. For each sample, productive Simpson clonality was calculated by taking the square root of Simpson's diversity index across productive rearrangements. In TCRdb, the immuneACCESS table is reduced to in-frame sequences with V and J assigned. These tables do not hold every clone; where another copy was compared, an unresolved V gene accounts for under half, and the others remain unexplained. Clonal size and the V and J genes are those of that table, whereas D and trimming came from the DNA. For this sample there are hundreds of thousands of clones; 70% to 90% appear just once. The leading ten clones occupy around 13% of the sample.

V is shortened by 4 bases, J by 1 base, and the region joining them spans 11 bases. CDR1 and CDR2 are drawn from the germline V gene: SGHRS, YFSETQ. Spanning cysteine to phenylalanine, the CDR3 consists of 14 amino acids. The entry retains the CDR3 DNA only, 42 bases that are in frame from base 1. Notes on this clone: The target of this receptor is not known. Nothing much larger sits one base from this clone, and base qualities are not available.

In Seattle, one collaborating source enrolled patients while the infection was active and tracked those patients longitudinally over the course of disease. The collaborating institutions used their own protocols to collect whole blood in K2EDTA tubes. For TCRbeta analysis, collaborator samples were shipped as frozen whole blood, as isolated PBMCs, or as DNA extracted from either sample type. Study-level results and caveats: How much clinical and demographic metadata was included differed by source and by participant, and the metadata was provided uncurated.

The rearrangement combines TRBV5-1 with TRBJ1-1, with TRBD1 tentatively as D gene (5 bases match). The source material was peripheral blood. The sequence was obtained from a woman in her seventies with COVID-19, enrolled during active disease. This receptor has the CDR3 CASSPMGGNTEAFF. In nucleotides, the sequence is TGCGCCAGCAGCCCCATGGGGGGGAACACTGAAGCTTTCTTT.